This T cell receptor (beta chain) was documented in a study of T-cell memory formation after mild COVID-19. This CDR3 has 13 residues. V lost 5 bases and J lost 3, with 8 bases in between. CDR1 ENHRY and CDR2 SYGVKD come from the germline V gene. This clonotype was found a few times. The antigen is undetermined. Findings of the study overall: Clonal second-wave expansions that peaked on day 37 had unconfirmed SARS-CoV-2 specificity. In pre-infection memory, a portion of responding clones appeared, which suggested that cross-reactive memory joined. Contracting clones from day 15 to 85 showed balanced CD4/CD8; later expanders favored CD4+.

In TCRdb, the 5' RACE reads were re-called with MiXCR into one record per CDR3 protein. Counted here are 450,000 to 650,000 distinct CDR3 sequences, under 20% occurring once; the ten biggest clones make up about 12%. The material sequenced was PBMCs or a T cell subset sorted from them (not recorded which). This TCR was sampled from an adult woman who had mild COVID-19 (a few samples of this study predate the infection). Cell type and time point are not known. This chain uses TRBV10-3 with TRBJ2-1; D remains ambiguous. In DNA, the CDR3 is TGTGCCATCAGTTCGGCCAGCTACAATGAGCAGTTCTTC. It is translated as CAISSASYNEQFF.